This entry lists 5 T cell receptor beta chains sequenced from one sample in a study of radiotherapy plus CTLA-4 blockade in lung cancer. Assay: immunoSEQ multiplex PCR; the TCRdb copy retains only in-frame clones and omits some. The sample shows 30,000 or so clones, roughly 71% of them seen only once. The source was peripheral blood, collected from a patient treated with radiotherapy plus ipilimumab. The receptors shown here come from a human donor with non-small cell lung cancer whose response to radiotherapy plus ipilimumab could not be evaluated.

The CDR3 loop is CASSETPLNYGYTF. Here the CDR3 DNA reads TGTGCCAGCAGTGAAACACCTCTTAACTATGGCTACACCTTC. The chain couples TRBV6-5 to TRBJ1-2; D remains unclear. The CDR3 totals 14 residues. Trimming removed 5 bases from V and 1 base from J, with 11 bases in between. Germline V lookup: CDR1 MNHEY, CDR2 SVGAGI.

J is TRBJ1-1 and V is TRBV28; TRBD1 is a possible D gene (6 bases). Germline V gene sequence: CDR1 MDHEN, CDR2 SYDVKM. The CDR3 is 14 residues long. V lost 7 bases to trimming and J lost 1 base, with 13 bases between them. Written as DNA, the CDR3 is TGTGCCAGCATCAATGGACAGAAGAACACTGAAGCTTTCTTT. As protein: CASINGQKNTEAFF. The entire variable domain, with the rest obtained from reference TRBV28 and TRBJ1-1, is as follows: DVKVTQSSRYLVKRTGEKVFLECVQDMDHENMFWYRQDPGLGLRLIYFSYDVKMKEKGDIPEGYSVSREKKERFSLILESASTNQTSMYLCASINGQKNTEAFFGQGTRLTVV.

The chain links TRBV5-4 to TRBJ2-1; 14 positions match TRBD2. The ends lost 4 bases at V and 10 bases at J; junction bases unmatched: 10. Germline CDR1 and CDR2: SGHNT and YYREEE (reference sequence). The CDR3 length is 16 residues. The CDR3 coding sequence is TGTGCCAGCAGCATGGGACTAGCGGGAGAGCTTCGGGAGCAGTTCTTC. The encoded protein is CASSMGLAGELREQFF.

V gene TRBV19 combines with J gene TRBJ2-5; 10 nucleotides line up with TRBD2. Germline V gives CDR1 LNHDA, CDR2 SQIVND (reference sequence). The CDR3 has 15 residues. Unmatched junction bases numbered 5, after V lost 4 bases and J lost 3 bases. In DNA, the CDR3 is TGTGCCAGTAGTACCCTGCTAGCGGGAGAAGAGACCCAGTACTTC. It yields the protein CASSTLLAGEETQYF.

CDR3 amino acids: CASSLGATPSTDTQYF. The CDR3 nucleotides read TGTGCCAGCAGCTTAGGGGCGACACCTAGCACAGATACGCAGTATTTT. The J gene is TRBJ2-3, the V gene TRBV11-2; D remains unclear. Germline V gene data show CDR1 as SGHAT and CDR2 as FQNNGV. CDR3 length equals 16 residues. Between the trimmed V and J ends, which lost 1 base and 0 bases, there was a span of 11 bases.